These 13 T cell receptor beta chains were sequenced from one sample in a study of cytomegalovirus exposure and HLA in healthy donors. PCR amplification relied on 60 Vbeta primers (plus 13 Jbeta primers). Using immunoSEQ multiplex PCR, the repertoire was profiled, and TCRdb retains in-frame clones only, with some absent. Here the sample spans some 92,000 clones, about 80% being singletons. The sample taken for sequencing was PBMCs. The receptor source for this set is a man younger than 35 in good health and CMV-seropositive.

V gene TRBV30 combines with J gene TRBJ2-1; no clear D. Trimming took 0 bases from V and 10 from J, leaving 7 bases between them. Looked up from germline, CDR1 is GTSNPN and CDR2 is SVGIG (reference sequence). CDR3 length: 11 amino acids. CDR3 sequence: CAWSVSEEQFF. DNA of the CDR3: TGTGCCTGGAGTGTTTCGGAGGAGCAGTTCTTC. Complete variable domain (other parts from reference TRBV30 and TRBJ2-1): SQTIHQWPATLVQPVGSPLSLECTVEGTSNPNLYWYRQAAGRGLQLLFYSVGIGQISSEVPQNLSASRPQDRQFILSSKKLLLSDSGFYLCAWSVSEEQFFGPGTRLTVL.

The chain carries TRBV5-4 and TRBJ2-5, with 8 bases fitting TRBD2. The CDR3 contains 14 residues. With V trimmed by 4 bases and J by 5 bases, 7 bases remained unmatched. Germline lookup yields CDR1 SGHNT and CDR2 YYREEE (reference sequence). DNA of the CDR3: TGTGCCAGCAGCCCCGGGACTAGTCAGGAGACCCAGTACTTC. Its translation is CASSPGTSQETQYF.

In DNA, the CDR3 is TGCGCCAGCAGCCAATTGACAGGGGGCGCCGGAAACACCATATATTTT. Its protein is CASSQLTGGAGNTIYF. V is TRBV4-1 and J is TRBJ1-3; 10 nucleotides match TRBD1. The CDR3 is made up of 16 amino acids. Germline V CDR1 and CDR2: MGHRA, YSYEKL. The junction had 5 bases not matched to a gene; V was cut back by 2 bases and J by 4 bases.

The gene calls are TRBV9 and TRBJ2-7; 7 bases line up with TRBD1. Germline-derived CDR1 and CDR2 are SGDLS and YYNGEE. This CDR3 has 14 amino acids. Losses at the gene ends were 3 bases for V and 2 bases for J; bases not matched to a gene: 5. The CDR3 spells CASSAGGSAYEQYF. Written as DNA, the CDR3 is TGTGCCAGCAGCGCAGGGGGTAGCGCCTACGAGCAGTACTTC.

A few counts support this clone. The V and J genes are TRBV19 and TRBJ1-1; perhaps TRBD1 as D (6 bases). Germline assignment: CDR1 LNHDA and CDR2 SQIVND (reference sequence). V gave up 3 bases and J gave up 2 bases, with 16 bases separating them. CDR3 size: 16 residues. CDR3 loop: CASSMGTGMGNTEAFF. CDR3 in DNA: TGTGCCAGTAGTATGGGCACAGGGATGGGAAACACTGAAGCTTTCTTT.

This chain joins TRBV13 and TRBJ2-6, with 8 bases matching TRBD1. CDR3 size: 19 residues. Trimming cost V 1 base and J 0 bases; bases outside gene matches: 8. The germline CDR1 and CDR2 sequences are PRHDT and FYEKMQ (reference sequence). DNA for the CDR3: TGTGCCAGCAGCTTAGCGTGGGGGACAGGAAGCTCTGGGGCCAACGTCCTGACTTTC. Amino acids: CASSLAWGTGSSGANVLTF.

This rearrangement joins TRBV30 to TRBJ1-2; 9 bases are a match to TRBD1. Germline loops: CDR1 GTSNPN, CDR2 SVGIG (reference sequence). This CDR3 spans 13 amino acids. Trimming removed 2 bases from V and 6 bases from J; junction bases left unmatched: 4. The CDR3 region has the DNA TGTGCCTGGAGTCTCACAGGGGGCCATGGCTACACCTTC. The encoded protein is CAWSLTGGHGYTF.

The CDR3 region is CASSARSAAGLYEQYF. The CDR3 DNA reads as TGTGCCAGCAGTGCTAGGTCGGCAGCCGGTTTGTACGAGCAGTACTTC. V and J are TRBV2 and TRBJ2-7; D unresolved. CDR3 size: 16 residues. With 4 bases removed from V and 4 bases from J, the gap between germline ends came to 20 bases. Germline lookup yields CDR1 SNHLY and CDR2 FYNNEI.

The rearrangement links TRBV7-6 to TRBJ2-1; a possible D gene is TRBD1 (5 bases). Germline V gene data show CDR1 as SGHVS and CDR2 as FNYEAQ. The V end lost 4 bases, the J end lost 4 bases, and 11 bases lay between the germline ends. This CDR3 region has 14 residues. The CDR3 DNA sequence: TGTGCCAGCAGCTCGACAGTAGAGTACAATGAGCAGTTCTTC. Translating gives CASSSTVEYNEQFF.

CDR3 residues: CASSHGQDYGYTF. In DNA, the CDR3 is TGTGCCAGCTCCCATGGACAAGACTATGGCTACACCTTC. The rearrangement joins TRBV18 to TRBJ1-2, with D tentatively TRBD1 (5 bases). The V gene's germline CDR1 is KGHSH and CDR2 LQKENI. V was pared by 6 bases and J by 3 bases, with 11 bases between. The CDR3 spans 13 residues.

The genes are TRBV5-4 and TRBJ1-2; perhaps TRBD1 as D (6 bases). The CDR3 length is 14 residues. The germline V and J ends were trimmed by 0 bases and 8 bases, with 14 bases remaining between them. The germline CDR1 and CDR2 sequences are SGHNT and YYREEE (reference sequence). The CDR3 region is CASSLEQGNKGYTF. Written as DNA, the CDR3 is TGTGCCAGCAGCTTGGAGCAGGGGAATAAGGGCTACACCTTC. Drawing the rest from reference TRBV5-4 and TRBJ1-2, the complete variable domain is ETGVTQSPTHLIKTRGQQVTLRCSSQSGHNTVSWYQQALGQGPQFIFQYYREEENGRGNFPPRFSGLQFPNYSSELNVNALELDDSALYLCASSLEQGNKGYTFGSGTRLTVV.

A single count supports this clone. The chain recombines TRBV7-8 with TRBJ1-1; D possibly corresponds to TRBD1 (6 bases). This CDR3 comprises 15 residues. The V and J ends lost 1 base and 5 bases respectively, with 14 bases between them. Germline V gene sequence: CDR1 SGHVS, CDR2 FQNEAQ. This CDR3 reads CASSLGQGLRTEAFF. As DNA, the CDR3 is TGTGCCAGCAGCTTAGGTCAGGGGCTGAGGACTGAAGCTTTCTTT.

The chain is built from TRBV6-5 and TRBJ2-7; 7 nucleotides agree with TRBD1. The CDR3 loop spans 13 amino acids. After removal of 6 bases from V and 2 bases from J, the junction contained 4 bases not matched to a gene. Per germline, CDR1 MNHEY and CDR2 SVGAGI. The CDR3 region is CASRRDSTYEQYF. The CDR3, as DNA: TGTGCCAGCAGGAGGGACAGTACCTACGAGCAGTACTTC.